A single sample gave rise to the 26 T cell receptor beta chains below, sequenced in a study of T cells in Graves' hyperthyroidism and ophthalmopathy. From RNA transcripts, TCR beta CDR3 regions were amplified. The TCR CDR3 first-round RT-PCR relied on the HTBI primer set. TCRdb analysed the multiplex PCR reads with MiXCR anew, one entry per CDR3 protein. The sample consists of about 740,000 distinct CDR3 sequences, less than 15% of them appearing once. Input material: blood. These receptors all stem from a woman between 18 and 30 years old with Graves' hyperthyroidism.

This clonotype came up a few times. This chain connects TRBV4-1 to TRBJ1-2, with D hard to call. V was clipped by 1 base and J by 3 bases, with 9 bases between them. Germline lookup yields CDR1 MGHRA and CDR2 YSYEKL. This CDR3 spans 14 amino acids. CDR3 loop: CASSQGREHYGYTF. The CDR3 DNA sequence: TGCGCCAGCAGCCAAGGAAGGGAACACTATGGCTACACCTTC.

The gene calls are TRBV4-2 and TRBJ2-1; 7 bases are a match to TRBD2. Germline V CDR1 and CDR2: LGHNA, YNFKEQ. Trimming at V came to 2 bases and at J to 5 bases, leaving 12 bases not matched to a gene. This CDR3 contains 17 residues. The CDR3 bases are TGTGCCAGCAGCCAAACGGGCCGCGGGAGAGGGGACAATGAGCAGTTCTTC. It encodes CASSQTGRGRGDNEQFF.

The sample holds a few counts of this clonotype. The gene calls are TRBV20-1 and TRBJ2-1, with D perhaps matching TRBD1 or TRBD2 (5 bases each). CDR3 length equals 13 residues. Germline-derived CDR1 and CDR2 are DFQATT and SNEGSKA (reference sequence). Trimming cost V 8 bases and J 4 bases, with 15 bases left between them. This chain's CDR3 is CSTRGFPYNEQFF. The CDR3, as DNA: TGCAGTACCCGGGGCTTCCCTTACAATGAGCAGTTCTTC.

In its sample, this clonotype was seen a few times. J is TRBJ2-7 and V is TRBV11-2; D remains unclear. The CDR3 totals 15 residues. Germline lookup yields CDR1 SGHAT and CDR2 FQNNGV. Trimming took off 0 bases at V and 4 bases at J, with 13 bases between the two ends. Here the CDR3 reads CASSLDLVVQYEQYF. CDR3 coding DNA: TGTGCCAGCAGCTTAGATTTGGTAGTTCAATACGAGCAGTACTTC.

This clonotype has a count of ten or more. V and J are TRBV2 and TRBJ2-7; D is undetermined. Trimming pared 6 bases from V and 3 bases from J, leaving 15 bases between. Germline loops: CDR1 SNHLY, CDR2 FYNNEI. There are 14 residues in the CDR3. CDR3 amino acids: CASRPSTQNYEQYF. CDR3 sequence (DNA): TGTGCCAGCAGACCCTCGACCCAAAACTACGAGCAGTACTTC.

This chain connects TRBV4-1 to TRBJ2-3; 9 nucleotides agree with TRBD1. This CDR3 contains 21 residues. The V gene end was trimmed by 2 bases and the J gene end by 2 bases; junction bases not matched to a gene: 20. CDR1 is MGHRA and CDR2 is YSYEKL in the germline V gene. For the CDR3, the DNA is TGCGCCAGCAGCCAACTGACAGGGGGGAAATTGGGTCAAGGCTTCACAGATACGCAGTATTTT. This codes for CASSQLTGGKLGQGFTDTQYF.

This clonotype turned up a few times. The genes are TRBV2 and TRBJ2-6; TRBD1 matches 8 bases. This CDR3 comprises 18 residues. Germline V lookup: CDR1 SNHLY, CDR2 FYNNEI. V was pared by 8 bases and J by 0 bases, with 12 bases of the junction left unmatched. The CDR3 loop reads CASSRRGQAHSGANVLTF. The CDR3 nucleotides read TGTGCCAGCTCCCGACGGGGACAGGCCCACTCTGGGGCCAACGTCCTGACTTTC.

This clonotype was observed a handful of times. V and J are TRBV4-1 and TRBJ2-7, with TRBD1 matching over 9 bases. V gave up 2 bases and J gave up 2 bases; unmatched junction bases: 13. The CDR3 is 18 residues long. Germline V lookup: CDR1 MGHRA, CDR2 YSYEKL. DNA of the CDR3: TGCGCCAGCAGCCAATTAGTCTACAGGGGGCGGCCTACCTACGAGCAGTACTTC. Protein product: CASSQLVYRGRPTYEQYF.

The chain couples TRBV7-3 to TRBJ2-2; D possibly corresponds to TRBD2 (7 bases). The germline V gene has CDR1 SGHTA and CDR2 FQGTGA. This CDR3 has 19 amino acids. Trimming pared 1 base from V and 4 bases from J, leaving 22 bases between. The CDR3 coding sequence is TGTGCCAGCAGCTTAAGGGCGGGGGCGCTCGGGCTCGGCACCGGGGAGCTGTTTTTT. It specifies CASSLRAGALGLGTGELFF.

This rearrangement joins TRBV3-1 to TRBJ2-3; 10 bases match TRBD2. Germline CDR1 reads LGHDT; CDR2 reads YNNKEL (reference sequence). With 1 base clipped from V and 4 bases from J, the junction kept 14 bases outside the gene matches. The CDR3 sequence is 19 residues long. Here the CDR3 reads CASSQGTLGAGGPSDTQYF. The CDR3 nucleotides read TGTGCCAGCAGCCAAGGTACCCTTGGAGCGGGAGGGCCCTCAGATACGCAGTATTTT.

The gene calls are TRBV7-2 and TRBJ2-5; D gene ambiguous. V lost 1 base, J lost 2 bases, and 5 bases lay in between. Germline CDR1 and CDR2: SGHTA and FQGNSA. The CDR3 totals 13 residues. The DNA for the CDR3 is TGTGCCAGCAGCTTAGAACAGCAAGAGACCCAGTACTTC. This codes for CASSLEQQETQYF.

The sample holds a few counts of this clonotype. The CDR3 sequence is CASSYLGGLNTEAFF. DNA of the CDR3: TGTGCCAGCAGTTACTTAGGCGGCTTGAACACTGAAGCTTTCTTT. The chain carries TRBV6-2 or TRBV6-3 and TRBJ1-1; no definite D call. V was clipped by 1 base and J by 0 bases, with 9 bases between them. Per the germline V gene, CDR1 is MNHEY and CDR2 is SVGEGT. The CDR3 extends over 15 amino acids.

This clonotype has more than one count but fewer than ten. A much larger clone is a single base away; this may be a read error. This rearrangement joins TRBV4-3 to TRBJ2-1; 9 bases are shared with TRBD2. Germline lookup yields CDR1 LGHNA and CDR2 YSLEER. The CDR3 extends over 14 amino acids. With V trimmed by 8 bases and J by 10 bases, 12 bases remained unmatched. The CDR3 coding sequence is TGCGCCAGCGGAATAGCGGGAGAGAAGGGCGAGCAGTTCTTC. Its protein product is CASGIAGEKGEQFF.

There are many counts of this clonotype. The J gene is TRBJ2-7, the V gene TRBV2; D uncertain. Trimming took 1 base from V and 1 from J, leaving 11 bases between them. The CDR3 extends over 15 amino acids. CDR1 is SNHLY, CDR2 FYNNEI, per germline. Here the CDR3 reads CASSEVRVTSYEQYF. The DNA for the CDR3 is TGTGCCAGCAGTGAAGTAAGGGTCACGTCCTACGAGCAGTACTTC.

This clonotype has ten or more counts. The chain joins TRBV20-1 to TRBJ2-7, with 7 bases that match TRBD2. Per germline, CDR1 DFQATT and CDR2 SNEGSKA (reference sequence). Trimming took 4 bases from V and 3 from J; bases not matched to a gene: 6. The CDR3 covers 13 residues. CDR3 protein: CSAMTGGDYEQYF. The CDR3 nucleotides are TGCAGTGCTATGACGGGAGGTGACTACGAGCAGTACTTC.

The chain has TRBV7-6 and TRBJ2-7; maybe TRBD2 (6 bases). The CDR3 is 13 amino acids. V was clipped by 3 bases and J by 7 bases, with 13 bases between them. The germline CDR1 and CDR2 sequences are SGHVS and FNYEAQ. DNA for the CDR3: TGTGCCAGCAGCTTGCAGCGGGCTCAGGAGCAGTACTTC. Protein product: CASSLQRAQEQYF. Together with reference TRBV7-6 and TRBJ2-7, the CDR3 gives the full variable domain: GAGVSQSPRYKVTKRGQDVALRCDPISGHVSLYWYRQALGQGPEFLTYFNYEAQQDKSGLPNDRFSAERPEGSISTLTIQRTEQRDSAMYRCASSLQRAQEQYFGPGTRLTVT.

The sample holds a few counts of this clonotype. The chain uses TRBV7-3 and TRBJ2-3; D remains unclear. CDR1 and CDR2 from the germline V gene are SGHTA and FQGTGA. The CDR3 totals 15 residues. The V end lost 3 bases, the J end lost 1 base, and 11 bases lay between the germline ends. The CDR3 sequence: CASSFSRSGTDTQYF. The DNA for the CDR3 is TGTGCCAGCAGCTTCTCCAGATCGGGCACAGATACGCAGTATTTT.

This clonotype was counted at least ten times. CDR3 residues: CASSWSGVDGDTQYF. CDR3 DNA: TGTGCCAGCAGTTGGTCGGGAGTAGATGGAGATACGCAGTATTTT. The rearrangement uses TRBV28 and TRBJ2-3; the D gene is possibly TRBD2 (6 bases). V was shortened by 4 bases and J by 5 bases, with 16 bases between the two germline ends. The CDR3 covers 15 residues. The germline V gene has CDR1 MDHEN and CDR2 SYDVKM.

V and J are TRBV7-9 and TRBJ2-1; 8 nucleotides line up with TRBD1. V gave up 0 bases and J gave up 7 bases; unmatched junction bases: 5. Per germline, CDR1 SEHNR and CDR2 FQNEAQ (reference sequence). The CDR3 length is 15 residues. This CDR3 is CASSLAVGTGNEQFF. The CDR3 nucleotides read TGTGCCAGCAGCTTAGCGGTCGGGACAGGTAATGAGCAGTTCTTC.

This chain joins TRBV7-8 and TRBJ2-1; TRBD2 might be the D (6 bases). There are 12 residues in the CDR3. Trimming left V 8 bases short and J 6 bases short, with 11 bases between. Germline CDR1 is SGHVS and CDR2 is FQNEAQ. The CDR3 here is CASAGRFNEQFF. The CDR3 DNA reads as TGTGCCAGCGCCGGGAGATTCAATGAGCAGTTCTTC.

This clonotype was observed at least ten times. The rearrangement joins TRBV20-1 to TRBJ2-7; D is possibly TRBD1 (5 bases). Germline V gene data show CDR1 as DFQATT and CDR2 as SNEGSKA (reference sequence). Deletions cut 6 bases from V and 6 bases from J, with 12 bases between. The CDR3 is 11 amino acids. CDR3 nucleotides: TGCAGTGCGCAGGGAAGTCCCGAGCAGTACTTC. It translates to CSAQGSPEQYF.

For this clonotype: An end of the junction does not agree with germline; a read error may underlie this. The chain employs TRBV7-2 and TRBJ2-6; D gene uncertain. The CDR3 spans 17 residues. Germline V lookup: CDR1 SGHTA, CDR2 FQGNSA. Written as DNA, the CDR3 is TGTGCCGGCAGCTTAGAGTCTAGGGCGTCTGTGACCAACGTCCTGACTTTC. This sequence encodes CAGSLESRASVTNVLTF.

This clonotype was detected ten times or more. This chain connects TRBV28 to TRBJ1-2; D may be TRBD1 (5 bases). Germline CDR1 is MDHEN and CDR2 is SYDVKM. The CDR3 is 17 amino acids. V lost 5 bases and J lost 3, with 22 bases in between. The CDR3 nucleotides are TGTGCCAGCAGTCCCTCCGTTGGGTCGACAGCTTACTATGGCTACACCTTC. Translated, it gives CASSPSVGSTAYYGYTF.

This clonotype was picked up many times. The genes are TRBV11-3 and TRBJ2-2; no clear D. There are 16 residues in the CDR3. Germline V gene sequence: CDR1 SGHNT, CDR2 YENEEA. V lost 1 base to trimming and J lost 1 base, with 10 bases between them. The CDR3 DNA reads TGTGCCAGCAGCTTAGTCGCAGGTTGGAACACCGGGGAGCTGTTTTTT. It encodes CASSLVAGWNTGELFF.

In this sample, this clonotype turned up many times. This chain connects TRBV6-1 to TRBJ2-5; no clear D gene. The CDR3 contains 13 residues. V was clipped by 7 bases and J by 2 bases, with 11 bases between them. In germline, CDR1 is MNHNS, CDR2 SASEGT. The CDR3 sequence is CASKRVGQETQYF. Written as DNA, the CDR3 is TGTGCCAGCAAAAGGGTTGGGCAAGAGACCCAGTACTTC.

This clonotype was counted only a few times. The chain uses TRBV4-1 and TRBJ1-2, with D tentatively TRBD1 (6 bases). The CDR3 covers 15 residues. V was clipped by 1 base and J by 2 bases, with 11 bases between them. The germline V gene encodes CDR1 MGHRA and CDR2 YSYEKL. As DNA, the CDR3 is TGCGCCAGCAGCCAAGCAGGGACATTAAACTATGGCTACACCTTC. Translation: CASSQAGTLNYGYTF.